The 22 T cell receptor beta chains in this list originate from one sample, sequenced in a study of beta chain features in type 1 diabetes. General study results and limits: Shorter TCRB CDR3s, moderately but significantly so, were found in Type 1 diabetes patients in all four CD4+ subsets.

These receptors' targets are unknown. As every portion of the isolated RNA was reverse transcribed, the sequencing read expressed TCRB transcripts. This table comes from immunoSEQ multiplex PCR, and its TCRdb copy is limited to in-frame clones, with some not included. Among almost 350,000 clones listed, about a tenth were seen once. Sequencing was carried out using central memory CD4+ T cells from blood. The receptors shown here come from a man aged 30 to 45 with type 1 diabetes.

This clone came up once. The J gene is TRBJ2-3, the V gene TRBV11-2; tentative D call: TRBD2 (7 bases). The CDR3 runs to 18 residues. Germline loops: CDR1 SGHAT, CDR2 FQNNGV. Trimming shortened V by 0 bases and J by 5 bases, and 21 bases separated the two germline ends. CDR3 sequence: CASSLDPPGGGGRDTQYF. The DNA of the CDR3 is TGTGCCAGCAGCTTAGACCCCCCTGGGGGGGGCGGGCGAGATACGCAGTATTTT.

The rearrangement links TRBV7-9 to TRBJ2-7; 7 bases map to TRBD1. Trimming removed 3 bases from V and 6 bases from J; junction bases left unmatched: 8. Germline V gene data show CDR1 as SEHNR and CDR2 as FQNEAQ (reference sequence). This CDR3 is built from 14 residues. CDR3 bases: TGTGCCAGCAGCTTTACAGGGGAATCAGGCGAGCAGTACTTC. It yields the protein CASSFTGESGEQYF.

The V gene is TRBV29-1, the J gene TRBJ2-7, with 10 bases lining up with TRBD1. Germline trimming cut 2 bases from V and 7 bases from J; bases unmatched to any gene: 5. Germline values: CDR1 SQVTM, CDR2 ANQGSEA. This CDR3 has 13 amino acids. Here the CDR3 DNA reads TGCAGCGTTGAAAGGGACAGGGGCGGAGAGCAGTACTTC. It is translated as CSVERDRGGEQYF.

Only a few counts were recorded for this clone. This chain uses TRBV7-9 with TRBJ2-7, with D perhaps matching TRBD2 (6 bases). Germline values: CDR1 SEHNR, CDR2 FQNEAQ (reference sequence). V lost 3 bases and J lost 0, with 9 bases in between. This CDR3 is built from 14 residues. The CDR3 DNA reads TGTGCCAGCAGCTTTGCGGGACCCTCCTACGAGCAGTACTTC. This codes for CASSFAGPSYEQYF.

This clone appeared a few times. V and J are TRBV7-9 and TRBJ2-3; unclear D gene. This CDR3 has 15 amino acids. Trimming removed 5 bases at V and 0 bases at J, with 12 bases between. CDR1 SEHNR and CDR2 FQNEAQ come from the germline V gene (reference sequence). CDR3 nucleotides: TGTGCCAGCAGCCCCGACCACTCTAGCACAGATACGCAGTATTTT. The encoded protein is CASSPDHSSTDTQYF.

This clone was picked up a small number of times. This chain joins TRBV6-6 and TRBJ1-5, with 8 bases fitting TRBD1. The CDR3 totals 15 residues. The ends lost 7 bases at V and 4 bases at J; junction bases unmatched: 9. Germline loops: CDR1 MNHNY, CDR2 SVGAGI (reference sequence). In DNA, the CDR3 is TGTGCCAGCACCCCGGGCAGGGGGCGAAATCAGCCCCAGCATTTT. Translating gives CASTPGRGRNQPQHF.

V is TRBV19 and J is TRBJ2-1; maybe TRBD1 (5 bases). V lost 5 bases and J lost 3, with 20 bases in between. The CDR3 sequence is 17 residues long. Germline loops: CDR1 LNHDA, CDR2 SQIVND (reference sequence). The CDR3: CASSPTFTGALYNEQFF. CDR3 coding DNA: TGTGCCAGTAGTCCCACCTTTACAGGCGCCCTCTACAATGAGCAGTTCTTC. Full variable domain (missing parts from reference TRBV19 and TRBJ2-1): DGGITQSPKYLFRKEGQNVTLSCEQNLNHDAMYWYRQDPGQGLRLIYYSQIVNDFQKGDIAEGYSVSREKKESFPLTVTSAQKNPTAFYLCASSPTFTGALYNEQFFGPGTRLTVL.

This chain joins TRBV7-2 and TRBJ1-2; D gene unclear. This CDR3 region has 12 residues. The V end lost 5 bases, the J end lost 4 bases, and 8 bases lay between the germline ends. Germline V gene lookup returns CDR1 SGHTA and CDR2 FQGNSA. This CDR3 is CASSPEPYGYTF. In DNA, the CDR3 is TGTGCCAGCAGCCCAGAACCCTATGGCTACACCTTC.

The V and J genes are TRBV4-3 and TRBJ1-2; no definite D call. Germline V gives CDR1 LGHNA, CDR2 YSLEER. There are 15 residues in the CDR3. The ends were cut back, 0 bases at V and 6 bases at J, with 14 bases in the middle. The CDR3 spells CASSQDSSGWDGYTF. CDR3 DNA sequence: TGCGCCAGCAGCCAAGATTCATCGGGCTGGGATGGCTACACCTTC.

This rearrangement joins TRBV5-1 to TRBJ1-1; the match to TRBD1 covers 7 bases. Germline V gene lookup returns CDR1 SGHRS and CDR2 YFSETQ. The V segment lost 3 bases and the J segment 1 base; nucleotides outside the gene matches: 6. This CDR3 region has 15 residues. The CDR3 loop reads CASSSQQGPNTEAFF. The DNA for the CDR3 is TGCGCCAGCAGCTCCCAACAGGGGCCGAACACTGAAGCTTTCTTT.

This clone was seen at least ten times. The V and J genes are TRBV28 and TRBJ2-5; D gene unclear. CDR3 length equals 13 residues. The ends were cut back, 3 bases at V and 0 bases at J, with 5 bases in the middle. The germline V gene encodes CDR1 MDHEN and CDR2 SYDVKM. CDR3 region: CASSFTNQETQYF. The CDR3 nucleotides are TGTGCCAGCAGTTTTACAAACCAAGAGACCCAGTACTTC.

V and J are TRBV5-3 and TRBJ1-1, with unresolved D. TRBV5-3 is noted as an ORF with a role that remains uncertain. CDR3 length: 15 residues. Trimming took 5 bases from V and 4 from J, leaving 18 bases between them. The CDR3 spells CARRPSIPRGTEAFF. CDR3 sequence (DNA): TGTGCCAGAAGACCTTCAATCCCGCGGGGCACTGAAGCTTTCTTT.

This clone was observed a few times. The chain is built from TRBV27 and TRBJ1-1; D remains ambiguous. The V and J ends lost 6 bases and 7 bases respectively, with 3 bases between them. Germline CDR1 and CDR2: MNHEY and SMNVEV (reference sequence). CDR3 size: 9 residues. The CDR3 sequence is CASRGEAFF. DNA of the CDR3: TGTGCCAGCAGAGGTGAAGCTTTCTTT.

The table lists this clone with a few counts. The chain has TRBV2 and TRBJ2-7, with D possibly being TRBD2 (5 bases). The V gene's germline CDR1 is SNHLY and CDR2 FYNNEI. CDR3 length: 15 amino acids. Trimming took 6 bases from V and 3 from J, leaving 18 bases between them. The CDR3 loop is CASRHALGRHYEQYF. As DNA, the CDR3 is TGTGCCAGCAGGCACGCACTAGGGCGACACTACGAGCAGTACTTC.

This clone has just a few counts. The chain recombines TRBV7-8 with TRBJ2-1; 8 bases map to TRBD2. CDR1 SGHVS and CDR2 FQNEAQ come from the germline V gene. The CDR3 extends over 15 amino acids. Trimming cost V 0 bases and J 7 bases; bases outside gene matches: 5. The CDR3 loop is CASSLAGLASNEQFF. Here the CDR3 DNA reads TGTGCCAGCAGCTTAGCCGGACTAGCAAGTAATGAGCAGTTCTTC.

This clone came up a few times. The V call is TRBV11-2, the J call TRBJ2-7, with D perhaps given as TRBD1 or TRBD2 (5 bases each). The germline V and J ends were trimmed by 7 bases and 6 bases, with 16 bases remaining between them. Germline values: CDR1 SGHAT, CDR2 FQNNGV. This CDR3 is built from 13 residues. As DNA, the CDR3 is TGTGCCAGCACTATCAGGGATGGAGGCGAGCAGTACTTC. This translates into CASTIRDGGEQYF.

The rearrangement joins TRBV6-6 to TRBJ1-4, with D perhaps TRBD1 (6 bases). Trimming took off 6 bases at V and 3 bases at J, with 14 bases between the two ends. There are 15 residues in the CDR3. Germline V gene lookup returns CDR1 MNHNY and CDR2 SVGAGI (reference sequence). The CDR3 sequence: CASSYRGGSNEKLFF. The CDR3 DNA follows: TGTGCCAGCAGCTATCGAGGGGGGTCTAATGAAAAACTGTTTTTT.

The rearrangement uses TRBV2 and TRBJ1-2, with TRBD1 matching over 9 bases. This CDR3 has 14 residues. V lost 5 bases, J lost 3 bases, and 4 bases stayed unmatched. Germline lookup yields CDR1 SNHLY and CDR2 FYNNEI. DNA of the CDR3: TGTGCCAGCAGTCCCCGGACAGGGGACTATGGCTACACCTTC. Encoded protein: CASSPRTGDYGYTF.

The rearrangement joins TRBV4-2 to TRBJ2-3; D may correspond to TRBD1 or TRBD2 (5 bases each). The CDR3 is made up of 15 amino acids. V was pared by 4 bases and J by 0 bases, with 11 bases between. Looked up from germline, CDR1 is LGHNA and CDR2 is YNFKEQ. CDR3 amino acids: CASSPRDQSTDTQYF. The CDR3 DNA reads TGTGCCAGCAGCCCCCGGGACCAAAGCACAGATACGCAGTATTTT.

The chain is built from TRBV5-1 and TRBJ1-1, with D possibly matching TRBD1 (5 bases). V lost 4 bases to trimming and J lost 1 base, with 14 bases between them. The CDR3 contains 15 residues. Germline loops: CDR1 SGHRS, CDR2 YFSETQ. The CDR3 coding sequence is TGCGCCAGCAGCCCCCCCGGGGCTGGGAACACTGAAGCTTTCTTT. It codes for CASSPPGAGNTEAFF. Together with reference TRBV5-1 and TRBJ1-1, the CDR3 gives the full variable domain: KAGVTQTPRYLIKTRGQQVTLSCSPISGHRSVSWYQQTPGQGLQFLFEYFSETQRNKGNFPGRFSGRQFSNSRSEMNVSTLELGDSALYLCASSPPGAGNTEAFFGQGTRLTVV.

This clone was picked up a small number of times. The chain links TRBV7-6 to TRBJ2-4; tentatively, D is TRBD1 or TRBD2 (6 bases each). CDR1 is SGHVS, CDR2 FNYEAQ, per germline. The CDR3 sequence is 12 residues long. Between the trimmed V and J ends, which lost 9 bases and 4 bases, there was a span of 10 bases. The CDR3 here is CASRGPKNIQYF. In DNA form, the CDR3 reads TGTGCCAGTCGGGGGCCGAAAAACATTCAGTACTTC.

This clone was counted only a few times. This chain uses TRBV7-9 with TRBJ1-2; a weak D match, TRBD1 (6 bases). The CDR3 consists of 12 residues. V lost 3 bases, J lost 10 bases, and 12 bases lay in between. Germline values: CDR1 SEHNR, CDR2 FQNEAQ (reference sequence). The CDR3 DNA follows: TGTGCCAGCAGCTTGGAGACAGGTCCCTACACCTTC. Its translation: CASSLETGPYTF.